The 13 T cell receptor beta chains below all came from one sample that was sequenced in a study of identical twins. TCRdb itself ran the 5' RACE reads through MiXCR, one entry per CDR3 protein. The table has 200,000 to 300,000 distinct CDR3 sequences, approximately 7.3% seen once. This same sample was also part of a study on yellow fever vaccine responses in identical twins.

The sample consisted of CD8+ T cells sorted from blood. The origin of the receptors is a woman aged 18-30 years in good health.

CDR3: CSARARTGLGTEAFF. The CDR3 DNA reads TGCAGTGCTAGAGCCAGGACAGGGTTGGGCACTGAAGCTTTCTTT. The chain has TRBV20-1 and TRBJ1-1; 8 bases fit TRBD1. Trimming took 1 base from V and 4 from J; bases not matched to a gene: 8. This CDR3 has 15 amino acids. Germline CDR1 reads DFQATT; CDR2 reads SNEGSKA (reference sequence).

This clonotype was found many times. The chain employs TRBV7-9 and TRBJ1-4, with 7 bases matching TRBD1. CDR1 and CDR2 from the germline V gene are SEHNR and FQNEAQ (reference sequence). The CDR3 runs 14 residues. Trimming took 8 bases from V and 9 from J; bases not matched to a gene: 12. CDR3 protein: CASGIDRETKKLFF. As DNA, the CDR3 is TGTGCCAGCGGAATCGACAGGGAGACGAAAAAACTGTTTTTT.

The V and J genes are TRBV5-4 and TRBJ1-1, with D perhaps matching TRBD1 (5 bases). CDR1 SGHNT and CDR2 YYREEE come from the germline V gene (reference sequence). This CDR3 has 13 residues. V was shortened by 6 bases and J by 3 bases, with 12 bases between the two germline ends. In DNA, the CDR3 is TGTGCCAGCACCACGCCGGGGGACACTGAAGCTTTCTTT. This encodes CASTTPGDTEAFF. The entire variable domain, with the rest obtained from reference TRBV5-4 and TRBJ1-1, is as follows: ETGVTQSPTHLIKTRGQQVTLRCSSQSGHNTVSWYQQALGQGPQFIFQYYREEENGRGNFPPRFSGLQFPNYSSELNVNALELDDSALYLCASTTPGDTEAFFGQGTRLTVV.

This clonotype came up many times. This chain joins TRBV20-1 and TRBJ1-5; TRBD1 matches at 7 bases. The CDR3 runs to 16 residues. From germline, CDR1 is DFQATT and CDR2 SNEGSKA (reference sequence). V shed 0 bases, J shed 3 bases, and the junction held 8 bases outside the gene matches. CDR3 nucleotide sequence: TGCAGTGCTAGAGATTTCGGGACAGCACTCAATCAGCCCCAGCATTTT. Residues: CSARDFGTALNQPQHF.

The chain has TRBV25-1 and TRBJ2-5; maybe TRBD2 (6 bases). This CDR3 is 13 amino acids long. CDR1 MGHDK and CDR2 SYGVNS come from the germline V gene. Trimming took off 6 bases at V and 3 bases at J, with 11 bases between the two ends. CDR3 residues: CASRGWGEETQYF. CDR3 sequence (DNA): TGTGCCAGCAGGGGGTGGGGGGAAGAGACCCAGTACTTC.

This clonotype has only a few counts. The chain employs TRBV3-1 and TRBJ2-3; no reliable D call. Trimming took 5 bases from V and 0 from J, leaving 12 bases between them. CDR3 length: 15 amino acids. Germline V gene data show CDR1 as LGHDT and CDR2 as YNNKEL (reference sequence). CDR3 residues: CASSTSGRSTDTQYF. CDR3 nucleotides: TGTGCCAGCAGCACCTCCGGACGTAGCACAGATACGCAGTATTTT.

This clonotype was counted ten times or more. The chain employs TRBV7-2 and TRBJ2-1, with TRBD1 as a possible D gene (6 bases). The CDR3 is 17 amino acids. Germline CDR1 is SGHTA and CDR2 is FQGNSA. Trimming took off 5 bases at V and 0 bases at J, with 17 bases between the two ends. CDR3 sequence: CASSINRVLDSYNEQFF. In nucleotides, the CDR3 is TGTGCCAGCAGCATAAACAGGGTGCTCGACTCCTACAATGAGCAGTTCTTC.

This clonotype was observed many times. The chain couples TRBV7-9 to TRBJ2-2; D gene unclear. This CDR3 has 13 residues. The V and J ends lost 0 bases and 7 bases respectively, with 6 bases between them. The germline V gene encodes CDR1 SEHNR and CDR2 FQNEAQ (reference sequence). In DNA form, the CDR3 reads TGTGCCAGCAGCTTAGCACAAATCGGGGAGCTGTTTTTT. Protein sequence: CASSLAQIGELFF.

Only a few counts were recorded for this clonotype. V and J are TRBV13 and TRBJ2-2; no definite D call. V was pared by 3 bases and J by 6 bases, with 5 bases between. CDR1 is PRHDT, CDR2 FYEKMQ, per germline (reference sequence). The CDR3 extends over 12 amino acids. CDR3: CASSFTAGELFF. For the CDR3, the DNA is TGTGCCAGCAGCTTTACGGCCGGGGAGCTGTTTTTT.

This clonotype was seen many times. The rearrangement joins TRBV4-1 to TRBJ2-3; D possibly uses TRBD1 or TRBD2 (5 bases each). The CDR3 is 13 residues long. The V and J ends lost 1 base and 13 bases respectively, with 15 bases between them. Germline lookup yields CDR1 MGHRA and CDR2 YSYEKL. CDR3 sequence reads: CASSQAPRDLKYF. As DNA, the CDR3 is TGCGCCAGCAGCCAAGCCCCCCGGGACCTTAAGTATTTT.

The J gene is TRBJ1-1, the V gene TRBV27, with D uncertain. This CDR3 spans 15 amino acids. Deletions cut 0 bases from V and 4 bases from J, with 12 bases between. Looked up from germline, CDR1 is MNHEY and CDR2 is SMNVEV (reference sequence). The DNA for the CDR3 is TGTGCCAGCAGTTTATCCTATAGCGCCGGCACTGAAGCTTTCTTT. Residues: CASSLSYSAGTEAFF.

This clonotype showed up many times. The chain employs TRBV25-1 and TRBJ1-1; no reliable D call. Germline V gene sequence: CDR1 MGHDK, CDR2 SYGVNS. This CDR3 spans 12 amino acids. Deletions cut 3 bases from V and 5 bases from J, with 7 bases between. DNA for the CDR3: TGTGCCAGCAGTGATGGGTGGACTGAAGCTTTCTTT. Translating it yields CASSDGWTEAFF.

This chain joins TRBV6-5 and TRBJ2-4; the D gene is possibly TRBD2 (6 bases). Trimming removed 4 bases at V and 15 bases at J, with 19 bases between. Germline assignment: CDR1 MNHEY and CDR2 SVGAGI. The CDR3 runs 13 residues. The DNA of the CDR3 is TGTGCCAGCAGTTTCGGGACTTCGAGCGTACTGTACTTC. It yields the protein CASSFGTSSVLYF.